These T cell receptor beta chains were read from a single sample in a study of blood T cell repertoires in COVID-19. Sequencing used immunoSEQ multiplex PCR; TCRdb keeps in-frame clones, though not all of them. Among some 260,000 clones listed, nearly 90% were seen once. The sample comprised peripheral blood. The receptors derive from a man between 18 and 35 years old with active or convalescent COVID-19. CDR3s leave out the opening cysteine and the closing phenylalanine or tryptophan.

CDR3aa	len	v_gene	j_gene
ASSFLGQGVGEQY	13	TRBV11-1	TRBJ2-7
ASSPARGGGYT	11	TRBV11-2	TRBJ1-2
SVAPGDGPTNEKLF	14	TRBV29-1	TRBJ1-4
ASSPRTRASYNEQF	14	TRBV5-1	TRBJ2-1
ASGFLYGYT	9	TRBV12-5	TRBJ1-2
ASSATGSNTEAF	12	TRBV9	TRBJ1-1
ASSPELSVAGGYT	13	TRBV18	TRBJ1-2
ASRGGYEQY	9	TRBV28	TRBJ2-7
ASSLTSTSGGFGTQY	15	TRBV7-2	TRBJ2-5
ASSPRTSGRAKNIQY	15	TRBV18	TRBJ2-4
ASSLTGTAAF	10	TRBV7-8	TRBJ1-1
ASSRAGGGTDTQY	13	TRBV6-5	TRBJ2-3
ASSPRQNSGYT	11	TRBV7-2	TRBJ1-2
ASSVHSGTPDEKLF	14	TRBV2	TRBJ1-4
ASSFLTVKPGNTIY	14	TRBV11-2	TRBJ1-3
ASSPLAHAYEQY	12	TRBV10-2	TRBJ2-7
ASSDLRGLGGYT	12	TRBV6-2/TRBV6-3	TRBJ1-2
SVGTGQGASAQY	12	TRBV29-1	TRBJ2-3
ASSFRETQY	9	TRBV11-1	TRBJ2-5
ASRTQGSNQPQH	12	TRBV6-4	TRBJ1-5
ASSPSPGTSVHNEQF	15	TRBV19	TRBJ2-1
ASSAGAGQPQH	11	TRBV6-5	TRBJ1-5
ASSPGLAGVGETQY	14	TRBV9	TRBJ2-5
ASSPGEVGYT	10	TRBV5-4	TRBJ1-2
AWSAPPRGKETQY	13	TRBV30	TRBJ2-5
ASSIDSNSPLH	11	TRBV19	TRBJ1-6
ASRTKLGGSGANVLT	15	TRBV19	TRBJ2-6
ASSYGGGRENSPLH	14	TRBV6-5	TRBJ1-6
ASSQGLAGSGYEQY	14	TRBV14	TRBJ2-7
ASSFRDSTLSEAF	13	TRBV7-8	TRBJ1-1
ASSLRGPDEKLF	12	TRBV7-9	TRBJ1-4
ASSLRTSGYEQY	12	TRBV27	TRBJ2-7
ASSNLDRVHGYT	12	TRBV28	TRBJ1-2
ASSGDRGFLGSPLH	14	TRBV5-6	TRBJ1-6
SVAHRGSTEAF	11	TRBV29-1	TRBJ1-1